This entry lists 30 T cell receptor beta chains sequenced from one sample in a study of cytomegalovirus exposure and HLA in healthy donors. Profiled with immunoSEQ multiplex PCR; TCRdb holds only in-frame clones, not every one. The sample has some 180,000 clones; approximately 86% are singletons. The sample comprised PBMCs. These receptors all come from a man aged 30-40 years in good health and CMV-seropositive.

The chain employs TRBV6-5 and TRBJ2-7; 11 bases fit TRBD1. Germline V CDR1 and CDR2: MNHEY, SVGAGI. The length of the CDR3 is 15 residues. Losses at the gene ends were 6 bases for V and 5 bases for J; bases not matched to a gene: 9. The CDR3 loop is CASREPGQGVNEQYF. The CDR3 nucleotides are TGTGCCAGCAGGGAACCGGGACAGGGGGTCAACGAGCAGTACTTC.

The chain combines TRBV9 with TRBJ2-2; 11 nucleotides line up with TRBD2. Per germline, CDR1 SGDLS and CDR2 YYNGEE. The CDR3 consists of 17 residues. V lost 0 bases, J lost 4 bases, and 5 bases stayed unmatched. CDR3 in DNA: TGTGCCAGCAGCGTAGTAGCGGGGGGGCCGGGCACCGGGGAGCTGTTTTTT. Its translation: CASSVVAGGPGTGELFF.

In DNA form, the CDR3 reads TGCGCCAGCAGACCCGGGACTAGCGGGAGGACATACAATGAGCAGTTCTTC. Protein sequence: CASRPGTSGRTYNEQFF. V gene TRBV5-1 combines with J gene TRBJ2-1; 15 nucleotides match TRBD2. CDR3 length equals 17 residues. The germline V gene has CDR1 SGHRS and CDR2 YFSETQ. V trimming: 5 bases; J trimming: 4 bases; junction bases outside the gene matches: 7.

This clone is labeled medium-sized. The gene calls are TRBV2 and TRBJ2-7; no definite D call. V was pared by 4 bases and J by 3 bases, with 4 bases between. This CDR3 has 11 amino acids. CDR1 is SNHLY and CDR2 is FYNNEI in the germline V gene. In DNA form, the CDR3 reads TGTGCCAGCAGTGCAGACTACGAGCAGTACTTC. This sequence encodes CASSADYEQYF. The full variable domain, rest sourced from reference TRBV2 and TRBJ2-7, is EPEVTQTPSHQVTQMGQEVILRCVPISNHLYFYWYRQILGQKVEFLVSFYNNEISEKSEIFDDQFSVERPDGSNFTLKIRSTKLEDSAMYFCASSADYEQYFGPGTRLTVT.

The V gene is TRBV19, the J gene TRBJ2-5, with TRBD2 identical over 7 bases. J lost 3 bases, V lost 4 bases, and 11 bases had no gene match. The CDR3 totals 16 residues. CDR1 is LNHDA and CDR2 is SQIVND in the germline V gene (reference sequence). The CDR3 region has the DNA TGTGCCAGTAGTAAGAGGGCGGGGGATCAAAAAGAGACCCAGTACTTC. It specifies CASSKRAGDQKETQYF.

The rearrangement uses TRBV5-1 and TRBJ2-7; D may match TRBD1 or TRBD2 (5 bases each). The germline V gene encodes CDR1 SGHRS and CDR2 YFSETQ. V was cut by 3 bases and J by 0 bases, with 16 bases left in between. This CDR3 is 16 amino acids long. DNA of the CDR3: TGCGCCAGCAGCTACCCACGGGACGTAAGCTCCTACGAGCAGTACTTC. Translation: CASSYPRDVSSYEQYF.

CDR3 DNA sequence: TGTGCCAGCAGCGGACAGTTCTCCTACAATGAGCAGTTCTTC. It translates to CASSGQFSYNEQFF. This chain joins TRBV2 and TRBJ2-1; weak D call: TRBD1 (6 bases). The germline V gene has CDR1 SNHLY and CDR2 FYNNEI. CDR3 length equals 14 residues. Trimming left V 6 bases short and J 0 bases short, with 9 bases between.

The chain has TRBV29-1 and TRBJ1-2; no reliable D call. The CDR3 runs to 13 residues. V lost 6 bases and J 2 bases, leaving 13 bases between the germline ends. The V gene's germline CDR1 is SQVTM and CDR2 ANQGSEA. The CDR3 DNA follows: TGCAGCGTCGAGGAGGGTAGAAACTATGGCTACACCTTC. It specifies CSVEEGRNYGYTF. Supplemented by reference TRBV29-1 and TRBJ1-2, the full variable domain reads SAVISQKPSRDICQRGTSLTIQCQVDSQVTMMFWYRQQPGQSLTLIATANQGSEATYESGFVIDKFPISRPNLTFSTLTVSNMSPEDSSIYLCSVEEGRNYGYTFGSGTRLTVV.

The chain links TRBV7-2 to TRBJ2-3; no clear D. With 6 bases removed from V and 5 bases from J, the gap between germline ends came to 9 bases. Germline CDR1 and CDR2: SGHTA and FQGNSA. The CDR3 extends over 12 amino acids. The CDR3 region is CASSNPQDTQYF. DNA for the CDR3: TGTGCCAGCAGTAACCCGCAAGATACGCAGTATTTT.

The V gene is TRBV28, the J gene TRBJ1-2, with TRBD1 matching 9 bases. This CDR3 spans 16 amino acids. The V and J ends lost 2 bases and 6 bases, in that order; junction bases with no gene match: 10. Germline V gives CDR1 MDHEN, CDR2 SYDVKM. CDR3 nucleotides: TGTGCCAGCAGTTTACCCCGCTACAGGGGGCGGAATGGCTACACCTTC. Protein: CASSLPRYRGRNGYTF.

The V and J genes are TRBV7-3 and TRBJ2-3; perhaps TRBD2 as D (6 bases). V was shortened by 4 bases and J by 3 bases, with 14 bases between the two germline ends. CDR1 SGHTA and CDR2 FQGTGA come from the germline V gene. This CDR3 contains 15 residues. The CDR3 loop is CASSWGRRGTDTQYF. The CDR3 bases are TGTGCCAGCAGCTGGGGAAGGCGGGGAACAGATACGCAGTATTTT.

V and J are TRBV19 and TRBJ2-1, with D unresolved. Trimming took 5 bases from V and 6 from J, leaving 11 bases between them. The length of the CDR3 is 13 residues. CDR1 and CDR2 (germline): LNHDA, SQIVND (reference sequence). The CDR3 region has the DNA TGTGCCAGTAGTCTCCGTCTTGGCAATGAGCAGTTCTTC. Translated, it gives CASSLRLGNEQFF.

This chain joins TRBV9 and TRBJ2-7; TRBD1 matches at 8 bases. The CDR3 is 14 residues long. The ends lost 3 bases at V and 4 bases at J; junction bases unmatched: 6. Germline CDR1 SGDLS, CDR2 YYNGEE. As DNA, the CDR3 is TGTGCCAGCAGCGAAGCCGGGACAGGATACGAGCAGTACTTC. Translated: CASSEAGTGYEQYF.

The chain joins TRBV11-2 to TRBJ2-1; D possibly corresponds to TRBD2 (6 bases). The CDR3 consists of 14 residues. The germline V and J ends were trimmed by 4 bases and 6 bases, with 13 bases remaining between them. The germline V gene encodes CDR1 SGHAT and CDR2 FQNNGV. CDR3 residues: CASSWSAGSNEQFF. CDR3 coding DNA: TGTGCCAGCAGCTGGTCGGCGGGGAGCAATGAGCAGTTCTTC. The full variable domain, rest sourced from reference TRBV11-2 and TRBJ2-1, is EAGVAQSPRYKIIEKRQSVAFWCNPISGHATLYWYQQILGQGPKLLIQFQNNGVVDDSQLPKDRFSAERLKGVDSTLKIQPAKLEDSAVYLCASSWSAGSNEQFFGPGTRLTVL.

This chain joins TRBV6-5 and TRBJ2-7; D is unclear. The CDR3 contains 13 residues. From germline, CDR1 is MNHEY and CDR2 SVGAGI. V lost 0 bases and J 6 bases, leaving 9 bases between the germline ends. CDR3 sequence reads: CASSYSSVSEQYF. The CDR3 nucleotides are TGTGCCAGCAGTTACTCGTCGGTTTCCGAGCAGTACTTC.

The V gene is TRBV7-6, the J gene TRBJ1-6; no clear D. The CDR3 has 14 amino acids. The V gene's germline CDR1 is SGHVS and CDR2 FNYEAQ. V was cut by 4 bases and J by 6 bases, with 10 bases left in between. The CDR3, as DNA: TGTGCCAGCAGCTCGGAGGTACTTAATTCACCCCTCCACTTT. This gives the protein CASSSEVLNSPLHF.

The CDR3 sequence: CASSTNLDRVHEQYF. The DNA of the CDR3 is TGCGCCAGCAGTACCAATTTGGACAGGGTCCACGAGCAGTACTTC. The rearrangement joins TRBV5-1 to TRBJ2-7; 8 bases agree with TRBD1. The junction had 12 bases not matched to a gene; V was cut back by 5 bases and J by 5 bases. This CDR3 region has 15 residues. Germline V lookup: CDR1 SGHRS, CDR2 YFSETQ. Full variable domain (remainder filled in from reference TRBV5-1 and TRBJ2-7): KAGVTQTPRYLIKTRGQQVTLSCSPISGHRSVSWYQQTPGQGLQFLFEYFSETQRNKGNFPGRFSGRQFSNSRSEMNVSTLELGDSALYLCASSTNLDRVHEQYFGPGTRLTVT.

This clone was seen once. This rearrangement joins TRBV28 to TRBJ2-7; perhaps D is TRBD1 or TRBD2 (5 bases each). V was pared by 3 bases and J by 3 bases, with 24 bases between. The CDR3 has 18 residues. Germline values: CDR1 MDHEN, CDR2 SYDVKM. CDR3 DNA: TGTGCCAGCAGTTTCACTCCTACCGGGACCGGGATCTACTACGAGCAGTACTTC. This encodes CASSFTPTGTGIYYEQYF.

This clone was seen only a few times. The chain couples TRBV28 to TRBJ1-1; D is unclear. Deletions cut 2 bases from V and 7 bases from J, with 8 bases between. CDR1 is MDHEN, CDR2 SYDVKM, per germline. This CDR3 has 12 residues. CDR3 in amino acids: CASSLVQYEAFF. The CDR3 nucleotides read TGTGCCAGCAGTTTAGTACAGTATGAAGCTTTCTTT. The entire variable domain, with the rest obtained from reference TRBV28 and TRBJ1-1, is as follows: DVKVTQSSRYLVKRTGEKVFLECVQDMDHENMFWYRQDPGLGLRLIYFSYDVKMKEKGDIPEGYSVSREKKERFSLILESASTNQTSMYLCASSLVQYEAFFGQGTRLTVV.

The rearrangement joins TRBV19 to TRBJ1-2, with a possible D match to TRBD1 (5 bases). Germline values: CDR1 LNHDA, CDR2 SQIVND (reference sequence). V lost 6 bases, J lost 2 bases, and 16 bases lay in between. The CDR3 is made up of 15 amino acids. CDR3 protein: CASSMGDGLNYGYTF. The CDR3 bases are TGTGCCAGTAGCATGGGGGATGGACTGAACTATGGCTACACCTTC.

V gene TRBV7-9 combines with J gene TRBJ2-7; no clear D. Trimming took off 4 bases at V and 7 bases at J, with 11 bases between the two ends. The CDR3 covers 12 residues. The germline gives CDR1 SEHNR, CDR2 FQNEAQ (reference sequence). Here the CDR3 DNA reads TGTGCCAGCAGCTCCGCCCTGGGAGAGCAGTACTTC. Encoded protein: CASSSALGEQYF.

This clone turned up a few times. The CDR3 spells CASSQPGGRVDNQPQHF. As DNA, the CDR3 is TGTGCCAGCAGCCAACCCGGGGGACGGGTGGACAATCAGCCCCAGCATTTT. This chain uses TRBV28 with TRBJ1-5; TRBD1 might be the D (5 bases). Trimming took off 6 bases at V and 3 bases at J, with 21 bases between the two ends. CDR3 size: 17 residues. Per germline, CDR1 MDHEN and CDR2 SYDVKM.

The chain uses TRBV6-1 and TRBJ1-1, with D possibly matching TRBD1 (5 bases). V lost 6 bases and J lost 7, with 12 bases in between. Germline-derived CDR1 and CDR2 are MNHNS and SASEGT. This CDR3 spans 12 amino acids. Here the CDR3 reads CASRQATVEAFF. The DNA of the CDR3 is TGTGCCAGCAGACAGGCTACGGTTGAAGCTTTCTTT.

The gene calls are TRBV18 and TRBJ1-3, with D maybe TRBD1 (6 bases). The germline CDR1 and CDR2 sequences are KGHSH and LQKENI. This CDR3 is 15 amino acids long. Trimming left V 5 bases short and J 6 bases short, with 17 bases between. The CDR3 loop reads CASSGGQNNLNTIYF. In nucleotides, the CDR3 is TGTGCCAGCTCAGGCGGACAGAATAACCTAAACACCATATATTTT. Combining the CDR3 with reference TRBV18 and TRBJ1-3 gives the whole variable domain NAGVMQNPRHLVRRRGQEARLRCSPMKGHSHVYWYRQLPEEGLKFMVYLQKENIIDESGMPKERFSAEFPKEGPSILRIQQVVRGDSAAYFCASSGGQNNLNTIYFGEGSWLTVV.

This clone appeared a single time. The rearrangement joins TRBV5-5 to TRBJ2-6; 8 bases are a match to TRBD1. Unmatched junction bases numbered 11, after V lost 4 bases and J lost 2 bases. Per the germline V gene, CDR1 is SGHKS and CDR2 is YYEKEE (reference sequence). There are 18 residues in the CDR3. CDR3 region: CASSHTRDRNTGANVLTF. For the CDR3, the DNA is TGTGCCAGCAGCCATACCCGGGACAGGAATACTGGGGCCAACGTCCTGACTTTC.

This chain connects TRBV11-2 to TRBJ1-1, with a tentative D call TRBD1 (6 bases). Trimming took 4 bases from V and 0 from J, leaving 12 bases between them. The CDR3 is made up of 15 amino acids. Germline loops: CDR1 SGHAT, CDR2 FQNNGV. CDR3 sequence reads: CASSSRRGMNTEAFF. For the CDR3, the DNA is TGTGCCAGCAGCTCTCGAAGGGGGATGAACACTGAAGCTTTCTTT.

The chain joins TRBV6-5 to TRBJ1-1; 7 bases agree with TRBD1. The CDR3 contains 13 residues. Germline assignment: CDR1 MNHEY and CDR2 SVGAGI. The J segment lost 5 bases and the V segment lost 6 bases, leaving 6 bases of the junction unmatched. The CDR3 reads CASSRQGGTEAFF. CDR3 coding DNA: TGTGCCAGCAGCCGACAGGGAGGAACTGAAGCTTTCTTT.

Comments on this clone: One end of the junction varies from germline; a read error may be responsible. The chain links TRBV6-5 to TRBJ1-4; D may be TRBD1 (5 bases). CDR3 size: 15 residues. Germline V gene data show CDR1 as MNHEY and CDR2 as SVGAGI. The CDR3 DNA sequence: TGTGCCAGCAGTTACTCGCCAGGGACTACTGAAAAACTGTTTTTT. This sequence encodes CASSYSPGTTEKLFF.

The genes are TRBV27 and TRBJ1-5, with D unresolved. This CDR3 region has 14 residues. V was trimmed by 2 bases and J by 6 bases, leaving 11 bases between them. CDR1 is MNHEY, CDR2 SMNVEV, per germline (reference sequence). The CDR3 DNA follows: TGTGCCAGCAGTTTAGGTCAAACCATTCAGCCCCAGCATTTT. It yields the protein CASSLGQTIQPQHF.

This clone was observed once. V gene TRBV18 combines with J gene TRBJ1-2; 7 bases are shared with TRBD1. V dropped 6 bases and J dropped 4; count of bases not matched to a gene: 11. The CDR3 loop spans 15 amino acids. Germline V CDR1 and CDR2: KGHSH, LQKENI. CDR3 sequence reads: CASSPIENRGYGYTF. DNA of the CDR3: TGTGCCAGCTCCCCTATTGAGAACAGGGGCTATGGCTACACCTTC.